Below, one T cell receptor beta chain is given with its context. The target antigen is unknown. This sample is part of a study of shared clonotypes between healthy human individuals. As originally analysed: Junction-only immunoSEQ sequences carried no quality scores, so filtering differed. Profiled with immunoSEQ multiplex PCR; TCRdb holds only in-frame clones, not every one. V and J calls and clone size are as listed in that table; D and trimming were resolved from the DNA. The repertoire consists of about 1.1 million clones, with 70% to 80% occurring once and the leading ten covering roughly 0.9%. Study results and caveats: In contrast to clonotypes shared by all four donors, non-shared clonotypes had lower generation probabilities. With few donors, the genetic and exposure-history diversity represented was limited.

Deletions cut 2 bases from V and 5 bases from J, with 4 bases between. The CDR3 totals 12 residues. Germline CDR1 reads MNHNY; CDR2 reads SVGAGI (reference sequence). Specimen: memory CD4+ T cells from PBMCs. The subset here: CD45RA-negative fraction. V gene TRBV6-6 combines with J gene TRBJ2-1; unclear D gene. This TCR was sampled from a man aged 18 to 30 in good health. Some clones in this sample may be carry-over from other donors' samples. The CDR3 nucleotides read TGTGCCAGCAGTTACCGGGACAATGAGCAGTTCTTC. Amino acid sequence: CASSYRDNEQFF.